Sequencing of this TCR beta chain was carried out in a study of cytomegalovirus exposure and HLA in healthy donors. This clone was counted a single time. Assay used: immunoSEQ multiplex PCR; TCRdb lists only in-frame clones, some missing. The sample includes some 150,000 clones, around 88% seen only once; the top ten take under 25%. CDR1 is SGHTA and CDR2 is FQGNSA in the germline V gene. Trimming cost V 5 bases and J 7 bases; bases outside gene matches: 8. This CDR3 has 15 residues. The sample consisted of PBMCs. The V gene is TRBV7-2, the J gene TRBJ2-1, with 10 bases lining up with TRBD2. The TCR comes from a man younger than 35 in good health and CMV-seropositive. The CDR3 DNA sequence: TGTGCCAGCAGCCAAAGCGGGAGGGCCCAGAATGAGCAGTTCTTC. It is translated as CASSQSGRAQNEQFF.